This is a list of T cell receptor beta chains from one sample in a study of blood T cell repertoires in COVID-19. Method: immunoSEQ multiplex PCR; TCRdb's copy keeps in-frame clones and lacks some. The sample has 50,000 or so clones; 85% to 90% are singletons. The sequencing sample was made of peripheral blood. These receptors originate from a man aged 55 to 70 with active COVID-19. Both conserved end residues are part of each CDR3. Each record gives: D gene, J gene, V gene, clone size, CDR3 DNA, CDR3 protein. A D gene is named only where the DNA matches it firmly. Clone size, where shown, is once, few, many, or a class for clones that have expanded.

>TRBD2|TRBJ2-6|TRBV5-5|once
TGTGCCAGCAGCTTGTTGGCGGGAGGACTCGGGGCCAACGTCCTGACTTTC
CASSLLAGGLGANVLTF
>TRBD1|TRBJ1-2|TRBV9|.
TGTGCCAGCAGCTCCACCGGGACAGGGGGCTTTGGGCACTATGGCTACACCTTC
CASSSTGTGGFGHYGYTF
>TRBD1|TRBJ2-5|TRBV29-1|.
TGCAGCGTTCGGACAGGGGTGGTAAAGACCCAGTACTTC
CSVRTGVVKTQYF
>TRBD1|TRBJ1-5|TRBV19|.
TGTGCCAGTAGTATACATGCAGGGGGCTCGAGCAATCAGCCCCAGCATTTT
CASSIHAGGSSNQPQHF
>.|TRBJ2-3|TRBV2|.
TGTGCCAGCATGAGGACAGAAAGCACAGATACGCAGTATTTT
CASMRTESTDTQYF
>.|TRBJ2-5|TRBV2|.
TGTGCCAGCAGAATTGACAGGTGGTGGGAGACCCAGTACTTC
CASRIDRWWETQYF
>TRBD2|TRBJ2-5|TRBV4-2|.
TGTGCCAGCAGCCTATCTAGCGGGGGGAGGTTTGAGACCCAGTACTTC
CASSLSSGGRFETQYF
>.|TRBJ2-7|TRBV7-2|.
TGTGCCAGCAGCTTCGATCGTAGCCGCCTCTACGAGCAGTACTTC
CASSFDRSRLYEQYF
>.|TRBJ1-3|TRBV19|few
TGTGCCACTCACACTTCCGGGGGACCCTTCGGCGAAAACACCATATATTTT
CATHTSGGPFGENTIYF
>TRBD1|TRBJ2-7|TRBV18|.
TGTGCCAGCTCAGGAGGACAGGGATCCTACGAGCAGTACTTC
CASSGGQGSYEQYF
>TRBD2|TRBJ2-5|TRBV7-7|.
TGTGCTAGCAGCTTAGGACTAGCGGGAGTAGAGACCCAGTACTTC
CASSLGLAGVETQYF
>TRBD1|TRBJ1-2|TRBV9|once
TGTGCCGAGAGAGGAACAGGGGGAACTGGCTACACCTTC
CAERGTGGTGYTF
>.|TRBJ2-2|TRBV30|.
TGTGCCTGGAGTGTGGCAAGGAACACCGGGGAGCTGTTTTTT
CAWSVARNTGELFF
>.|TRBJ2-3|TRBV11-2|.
TGTGCCAGCAGCTTGGGACTCACAGATACGCAGTATTTT
CASSLGLTDTQYF
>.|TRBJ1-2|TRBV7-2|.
TGTGCCAGCAGCTTAACCGGGTTCTATGGCTACACCTTC
CASSLTGFYGYTF
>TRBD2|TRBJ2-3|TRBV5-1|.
TGCGCCAGCAGCTTGTCCCTTTACGGGGGGAAACGCACAGATACGCAGTATTTT
CASSLSLYGGKRTDTQYF
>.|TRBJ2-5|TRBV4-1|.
TGCGCCAGCAGCCAAGTTGTAGCGGAATGGGGGACCCAGTACTTC
CASSQVVAEWGTQYF
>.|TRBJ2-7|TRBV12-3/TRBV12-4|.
TGTGCCAGCAGTTTTGGACAGTTAGTCGGGCAGTACTTC
CASSFGQLVGQYF
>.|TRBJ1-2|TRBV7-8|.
TGTGCCAGCAGCTTAGCGGGGGACATGGGTGGCTACACCTTC
CASSLAGDMGGYTF
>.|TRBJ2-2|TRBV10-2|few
TGCGCCAGCATGGGGCGAGTTAACGGGGAGCTGTTTTTT
CASMGRVNGELFF